The 21 T cell receptor beta chains listed next were all sequenced from one sample in a study of cytomegalovirus exposure and HLA in healthy donors. The PCR used 60 Vbeta and 13 Jbeta primers. TCRdb's copy holds only in-frame clones and misses some; the assay was immunoSEQ multiplex PCR. This sample has some 180,000 clones, with approximately 80% found just once. Sequenced input: PBMCs. Receptors were obtained from a man aged 18-30 years in good health and CMV-seronegative.

The V gene is TRBV5-1, the J gene TRBJ1-2; TRBD1 matches 9 bases. The CDR3 covers 14 residues. Unmatched junction bases numbered 5, after V lost 4 bases and J lost 4 bases. CDR1 SGHRS and CDR2 YFSETQ come from the germline V gene. CDR3 sequence reads: CASSRGQGTYGYTF. DNA of the CDR3: TGCGCCAGCAGCCGCGGACAGGGGACCTATGGCTACACCTTC.

The gene calls are TRBV5-8 and TRBJ2-3, with a possible D match to TRBD1 (6 bases). The CDR3 sequence is 14 residues long. The germline V and J ends were trimmed by 4 bases and 6 bases, with 15 bases remaining between them. Germline CDR1 is SGHTS and CDR2 is YDEGEE. This chain's CDR3 is CASSIKTGRDTQYF. The CDR3 nucleotides read TGTGCCAGCAGCATAAAGACAGGACGGGATACGCAGTATTTT.

The chain recombines TRBV19 with TRBJ2-1; the match to TRBD2 covers 11 bases. Trimming took 7 bases from V and 5 from J; bases not matched to a gene: 4. The CDR3 length is 14 residues. Looked up from germline, CDR1 is LNHDA and CDR2 is SQIVND (reference sequence). The CDR3 is CASKLAGDHNEQFF. The CDR3 DNA reads TGTGCCAGTAAACTAGCGGGGGACCACAATGAGCAGTTCTTC. Using reference TRBV19 and TRBJ2-1 for the parts outside the CDR3, the full variable domain is DGGITQSPKYLFRKEGQNVTLSCEQNLNHDAMYWYRQDPGQGLRLIYYSQIVNDFQKGDIAEGYSVSREKKESFPLTVTSAQKNPTAFYLCASKLAGDHNEQFFGPGTRLTVL.

The rearrangement joins TRBV7-3 to TRBJ1-2, with 9 positions matching TRBD1. V was clipped by 5 bases and J by 8 bases; unmatched bases: 12. Germline V lookup: CDR1 SGHTA, CDR2 FQGTGA. The CDR3 has 15 residues. This CDR3 reads CASSPRPGTGKGYTF. CDR3 bases: TGTGCCAGCAGCCCCCGGCCCGGGACAGGGAAAGGCTACACCTTC.

The chain employs TRBV2 and TRBJ1-4; tentatively, D is TRBD1 (6 bases). V was trimmed by 8 bases and J by 5 bases, leaving 15 bases between them. The CDR3 extends over 14 amino acids. In germline, CDR1 is SNHLY, CDR2 FYNNEI. CDR3 loop: CASFRDKQNEKLFF. CDR3 in DNA: TGTGCCAGCTTTCGGGACAAGCAAAATGAAAAACTGTTTTTT.

CDR3 sequence reads: CASSLGGPGTEAFF. CDR3 in DNA: TGTGCCAGCAGCTTAGGAGGGCCGGGCACTGAAGCTTTCTTT. This chain joins TRBV11-2 and TRBJ1-1; no clear D. The CDR3 is made up of 14 amino acids. Germline V CDR1 and CDR2: SGHAT, FQNNGV. Between the trimmed V and J ends, which lost 1 base and 4 bases, there was a span of 10 bases.

The CDR3 sequence: CASSDSQLAGGYNEQFF. The CDR3 DNA is TGTGCCAGCAGTGATTCCCAACTAGCGGGAGGTTACAATGAGCAGTTCTTC. The chain employs TRBV2 and TRBJ2-1, with 12 bases aligning to TRBD2. This CDR3 is built from 17 residues. With 3 bases clipped from V and 4 bases from J, the junction kept 7 bases outside the gene matches. Germline CDR1 reads SNHLY; CDR2 reads FYNNEI.

This chain links TRBV6-1 with TRBJ2-5, with a possible D match to TRBD2 (5 bases). V lost 7 bases and J lost 5, with 17 bases in between. This CDR3 has 14 amino acids. CDR1 is MNHNS, CDR2 SASEGT, per germline. The CDR3 here is CASTQRRRPETQYF. For the CDR3, the DNA is TGTGCCAGCACACAGAGGAGGAGACCGGAGACCCAGTACTTC.

The V call is TRBV28, the J call TRBJ2-7; 7 bases are shared with TRBD2. V lost 1 base, J lost 4 bases, and 7 bases stayed unmatched. Germline assignment: CDR1 MDHEN and CDR2 SYDVKM. The CDR3 contains 15 residues. In nucleotides, the CDR3 is TGTGCCAGCAGTTTATTTCGCGGGAGCGGATACGAGCAGTACTTC. It encodes CASSLFRGSGYEQYF.

The chain joins TRBV6-6 to TRBJ2-5; 7 bases fit TRBD2. V lost 6 bases and J lost 7; bases outside the gene matches: 17. The V gene's germline CDR1 is MNHNY and CDR2 SVGAGI (reference sequence). The CDR3 has 16 amino acids. This CDR3 reads CASSPLWEGGSGTQYF. The CDR3 coding sequence is TGTGCCAGCAGCCCCTTATGGGAGGGCGGGTCAGGGACCCAGTACTTC.

The chain uses TRBV2 and TRBJ2-7, with D possibly being TRBD2 (6 bases). The germline CDR1 and CDR2 sequences are SNHLY and FYNNEI. Deletions cut 6 bases from V and 5 bases from J, with 14 bases between. The CDR3 extends over 13 amino acids. As DNA, the CDR3 is TGTGCCAGCAGGACTCTAGCGTCGAACGAGCAGTACTTC. Residues: CASRTLASNEQYF.

The chain uses TRBV28 and TRBJ1-2; the D gene is possibly TRBD1 (5 bases). V shed 6 bases and J shed 8 bases, with 16 bases lying between them. The germline V gene encodes CDR1 MDHEN and CDR2 SYDVKM. This CDR3 comprises 13 residues. The CDR3 spells CASSRGLGGGYTF. CDR3 sequence (DNA): TGTGCCAGCAGCCGGGGACTGGGAGGAGGCTACACCTTC.

DNA for the CDR3: TGTGCCAGCAGATCTGACTGGAGCTCCTACGAGCAGTACTTC. Residues: CASRSDWSSYEQYF. The rearrangement links TRBV5-4 to TRBJ2-7; unclear D gene. The germline gives CDR1 SGHNT, CDR2 YYREEE (reference sequence). The ends were cut back, 5 bases at V and 0 bases at J, with 12 bases in the middle. There are 14 residues in the CDR3.

The chain joins TRBV15 to TRBJ2-4; D not certain. The V end was cut by 0 bases, the J end by 2 bases, with 8 bases between. This CDR3 has 15 residues. CDR1 is LNHNV and CDR2 is YYDKDF in the germline V gene (reference sequence). CDR3 DNA: TGTGCCACCAGCAGAGATCGTAGAACCAAAAACATTCAGTACTTC. It translates to CATSRDRRTKNIQYF.

This chain joins TRBV6-1 and TRBJ2-5; 7 bases line up with TRBD2. The CDR3 has 15 amino acids. The germline gives CDR1 MNHNS, CDR2 SASEGT. Trimming cost V 0 bases and J 4 bases; bases outside gene matches: 5. The CDR3 DNA reads as TGTGCCAGCAGTGAAGCTAGGACTAGTAGAGAGACCCAGTACTTC. Translated: CASSEARTSRETQYF.

The chain employs TRBV7-2 and TRBJ2-2; 10 positions match TRBD1. The V segment lost 5 bases and the J segment 1 base; nucleotides outside the gene matches: 10. Per germline, CDR1 SGHTA and CDR2 FQGNSA. This CDR3 spans 18 amino acids. DNA of the CDR3: TGTGCCAGCAGCGCTGCCGGGACAGGGGAAGGGAACACCGGGGAGCTGTTTTTT. This codes for CASSAAGTGEGNTGELFF.

This clone was counted only a few times. The chain carries TRBV6-1 and TRBJ2-5, with 10 bases aligning to TRBD2. This CDR3 has 15 residues. CDR1 and CDR2 from the germline V gene are MNHNS and SASEGT. V was clipped by 2 bases and J by 4 bases; unmatched bases: 4. Here the CDR3 DNA reads TGTGCCAGCAGTGAAAGCGGGGGGGCCGGAGAGACCCAGTACTTC. The encoded protein is CASSESGGAGETQYF.

The genes are TRBV28 and TRBJ2-1; 8 positions agree with TRBD2. The germline gives CDR1 MDHEN, CDR2 SYDVKM. V lost 6 bases to trimming and J lost 4 bases; unmatched junction nucleotides: 11. The CDR3 runs to 16 residues. CDR3 amino acids: CASSPPPAGEYNEQFF. Written as DNA, the CDR3 is TGTGCCAGCAGCCCCCCCCCAGCGGGAGAATACAATGAGCAGTTCTTC.

The chain has TRBV7-9 and TRBJ2-7; D perhaps matches TRBD2 (6 bases). Per the germline V gene, CDR1 is SEHNR and CDR2 is FQNEAQ (reference sequence). V dropped 1 base and J dropped 1 base, with 11 bases sitting between them. The CDR3 consists of 15 residues. The CDR3 region has the DNA TGTGCCAGCAGCTTAGGCCCGGAGGGGTCCTACGAGCAGTACTTC. Amino acid sequence: CASSLGPEGSYEQYF.

This clone was observed a handful of times. One end of the junction fails to match germline, which may point to a read error. This chain links TRBV7-2 with TRBJ2-5, with 14 bases that match TRBD2. From germline, CDR1 is SGHTA and CDR2 FQGNSA. This CDR3 is 15 amino acids long. The CDR3 sequence is CASSRGLAGGPERDF. The CDR3 nucleotides read TGTGCCAGCAGCCGCGGACTAGCGGGGGGCCCAGAAAGGGACTTC.

The chain is built from TRBV18 and TRBJ2-2, with TRBD1 identical over 11 bases. V was clipped by 2 bases and J by 5 bases; unmatched bases: 4. The CDR3 length is 16 residues. The germline CDR1 and CDR2 sequences are KGHSH and LQKENI. The CDR3 region is CASSPRTGGATGELFF. Written as DNA, the CDR3 is TGTGCCAGCTCACCAAGGACAGGGGGCGCGACCGGGGAGCTGTTTTTT.